These 5 T cell receptor beta chains were sequenced from one sample in a study of identical twins. One entry per CDR3 protein, called by TCRdb with MiXCR from the 5' RACE reads. The sample contains 500,000 to 600,000 distinct CDR3 sequences, 20% to 25% of which appear only once. In addition, the sample was reused for a study of T cells expressing NK-cell markers.

Sequencing used CD4+ T cells sorted from blood. The receptor source for this set is a young woman in good health.

J is TRBJ1-6 and V is TRBV7-9; TRBD1 agrees at 10 bases. The CDR3 covers 15 residues. Looked up from germline, CDR1 is SEHNR and CDR2 is FQNEAQ (reference sequence). J was trimmed by 9 bases and V by 4 bases; bases with no gene match: 6. CDR3 sequence: CASSSGGTGVSPLHF. CDR3 bases: TGTGCCAGCAGCTCAGGTGGGACAGGGGTTTCACCCCTCCACTTT. The full variable domain, in which reference TRBV7-9 and TRBJ1-6 provide the parts outside the CDR3, is DTGVSQNPRHKITKRGQNVTFRCDPISEHNRLYWYRQTLGQGPEFLTYFQNEAQLEKSRLLSDRFSAERPKGSFSTLEIQRTEQGDSAMYLCASSSGGTGVSPLHFGNGTRLTVT.

This clonotype was recorded a few times. The V and J genes are TRBV11-2 and TRBJ2-1; 10 bases align to TRBD1. V dropped 6 bases and J dropped 6; count of bases not matched to a gene: 8. CDR3 length: 15 residues. CDR1 and CDR2 (germline): SGHAT, FQNNGV. DNA of the CDR3: TGTGCCAGCAGAGGACCGGGACAGGGGTTCAATGAGCAGTTCTTC. It encodes CASRGPGQGFNEQFF. Together with reference TRBV11-2 and TRBJ2-1, the CDR3 gives the full variable domain: EAGVAQSPRYKIIEKRQSVAFWCNPISGHATLYWYQQILGQGPKLLIQFQNNGVVDDSQLPKDRFSAERLKGVDSTLKIQPAKLEDSAVYLCASRGPGQGFNEQFFGPGTRLTVL.

This clonotype was observed a handful of times. This rearrangement joins TRBV5-1 to TRBJ2-6, with D maybe TRBD2 (6 bases). CDR3 length: 15 residues. CDR1 is SGHRS, CDR2 YFSETQ, per germline. Between the trimmed V and J ends, which lost 6 bases and 2 bases, there was a span of 12 bases. DNA for the CDR3: TGCGCCAGCACCCACTCGGGGGCTGGGGCCAACGTCCTGACTTTC. It encodes CASTHSGAGANVLTF.

This clonotype has only a few counts. The chain uses TRBV7-2 and TRBJ1-4; TRBD1 matches at 7 bases. The CDR3 runs to 14 residues. Looked up from germline, CDR1 is SGHTA and CDR2 is FQGNSA. J gave up 8 bases and V 5 bases, and 8 bases lay outside the gene matches. CDR3 protein: CASSLTGTGEKLFF. In nucleotides, the CDR3 is TGTGCCAGCAGCCTGACAGGGACCGGGGAAAAACTGTTTTTT.

This clonotype was seen a handful of times. The V call is TRBV28, the J call TRBJ2-3; no reliable D call. V shed 5 bases and J shed 8 bases, with 17 bases lying between them. There are 14 residues in the CDR3. The germline gives CDR1 MDHEN, CDR2 SYDVKM. CDR3 sequence reads: CASSPRYASSTQYF. The CDR3 DNA follows: TGTGCCAGCAGTCCCCGTTATGCTTCTTCTACGCAGTATTTT.